This T cell receptor beta chain derives from a study of blood T cell repertoires in COVID-19. Study-level information: Samples of COVID-19 (acute and convalescent) were obtained from the United States, Italy and Spain. T cells, B-cell-depleted T cells, or PBMCs supplied cDNA or gDNA.

With 3 bases clipped from V and 6 bases from J, the junction kept 3 bases outside the gene matches. CDR1 is DFQATT, CDR2 SNEGSKA, per germline (reference sequence). The CDR3 has 14 residues. In the authors' workflow: Amplification of reference gene primers was used by the study to estimate nucleated cell counts. Data came from immunoSEQ multiplex PCR; TCRdb stores just in-frame clones and leaves some out. V and J calls and clone size are given by that table; D and trimming were obtained from the DNA. This repertoire shows about 92,000 clones, approximately 90% found once; its top ten account for roughly 2%.

Material: peripheral blood. The receptor's source is a human donor with active COVID-19. The donor label of this sample is uncertain. The J gene is TRBJ2-1, the V gene TRBV20-1; 12 positions agree with TRBD2. In DNA form, the CDR3 reads TGCAGTGCTAGTGGACTAGCGGGGCCCAATGAGCAGTTCTTC. It yields the protein CSASGLAGPNEQFF.